Listed below are T cell receptor beta chains from one sample, sequenced in a study of cytomegalovirus exposure and HLA in healthy donors. TCRdb's table, derived via immunoSEQ multiplex PCR, lists solely in-frame clones and lacks some. The profile shows about 150,000 clones, about 73% of them singletons. Sequencing was done on a sample of PBMCs. The receptor set was obtained from a man aged 40-50 years in good health and CMV-seropositive. The conserved cysteine and the conserved F or W are not part of the CDR3 here. D genes are given only for firm matches.

NA | TRBV6-5 | ASSSRAEAF
TRBD1 | TRBV19 | ASRPDRGNQPQH
TRBD2 | TRBV9 | ASSVGGRNQETQY
NA | TRBV5-4 | ASSPGRTVEAF
NA | TRBV7-9 | ASSTTVNQPQH
NA | TRBV7-3 | ASSLTSAGKTGELF
NA | TRBV2 | ASRVGGTSYEQY
NA | TRBV6-5 | ASSYSNSPIFTEAF
TRBD1 | TRBV5-1 | ASSFDRGGTEAF
TRBD1 | TRBV5-1 | ASSLPTGQGDKLF
NA | TRBV6-5 | ASSRGLAPYEQY
NA | TRBV27 | ASSPTHPQGNTEAF
TRBD1 | TRBV28 | ASSTLGTAQY
TRBD1 | TRBV19 | ASGGQGVTEAF
TRBD2 | TRBV6-6 | ASSYVAGVFGGELF
TRBD1 | TRBV18 | ASSLGQGSNEQY
TRBD1 | TRBV19 | ASSAGTGGNQPQH
TRBD1 | TRBV10-3 | AISDQGAGNEKLF